Below are 5 T cell receptor beta chains sequenced from a single sample in a study of neurological immune-mediated disorders. TCRdb re-derived calls from the 5' RACE reads in MiXCR, one entry per CDR3 protein. The sample comprises about 74,000 distinct CDR3 sequences, 4% to 6% of which are singletons, and less than 8% rests with the top ten. The sequenced sample consisted of PBMCs. Receptors originate from a man younger than 30 with multiple sclerosis.

This clonotype was seen a handful of times. A much bigger clone sits one base away, suggesting this may be a read error. The CDR3 carries no conserved terminal phenylalanine or tryptophan, so it likely arises from a read error. This chain joins TRBV20-1 and TRBJ1-2, with no clear D. Germline V gene sequence: CDR1 DFQATT, CDR2 SNEGSKA (reference sequence). The V end was cut by 3 bases, the J end by 1 base, with 21 bases between. The CDR3 runs 17 residues. The CDR3 bases are TGCAGTGCTAGGCTACCCAGGTGGAATATACTTAACTATGGCTACACCATC. Translating gives CSARLPRWNILNYGYTI.

Many counts were recorded for this clonotype. The gene calls are TRBV5-1 and TRBJ1-2; the D is unclear. The CDR3 length is 13 residues. Looked up from germline, CDR1 is SGHRS and CDR2 is YFSETQ. The V and J ends lost 1 base and 8 bases respectively, with 12 bases between them. CDR3 in amino acids: CASSLKGSEGYTF. Here the CDR3 DNA reads TGCGCCAGCAGCTTGAAGGGAAGTGAAGGCTACACCTTC.

V is TRBV6-5 and J is TRBJ1-1; tentative D call: TRBD1 (5 bases). The length of the CDR3 is 11 residues. The V gene lost 4 bases and the J gene lost 10 bases, with 10 bases spanning the gap. Germline assignment: CDR1 MNHEY and CDR2 SVGAGI. The CDR3 sequence is CASSSGGVAFF. CDR3 in DNA: TGTGCCAGCAGTTCCGGGGGGGTAGCTTTCTTT.

This clonotype was recorded at least ten times. The rearrangement joins TRBV29-1 to TRBJ1-4; D might be TRBD1 (5 bases). V lost 5 bases and J lost 0, with 10 bases in between. The CDR3 sequence is 14 residues long. CDR1 is SQVTM, CDR2 ANQGSEA, per germline. The CDR3 region is CSVRRGATNEKLFF. The CDR3, as DNA: TGCAGCGTTCGACGGGGGGCAACTAATGAAAAACTGTTTTTT.

This clonotype was observed many times. Here the CDR3 DNA reads TGCGCCAGCAGTGAGTGGGACACTTATAGCAATCAGCCCCAGCATTTT. Translation: CASSEWDTYSNQPQHF. This sequence joins TRBV10-2 and TRBJ1-5; perhaps TRBD1 as D (6 bases). The CDR3 is 16 amino acids. Germline V CDR1 and CDR2: WSHSY, SAAADI. V was clipped by 1 base and J by 0 bases, with 10 bases between them.